The clone carrying this TCR beta chain was seen a few times. Its target is unknown. Then a second PCR, running roughly 7 to 11 cycles, was carried out with a sample-barcoded 5' primer and a J-beta primer mix. TCRdb itself ran the 5' RACE reads through MiXCR, one entry per CDR3 protein. Among 650,000 to 1,000,000 distinct CDR3 sequences listed, about 36% were seen once. The CDR3 has 14 residues. Deletions cut 7 bases from V and 2 bases from J, with 14 bases between. The entry originates in a study of blood T cells in healthy people across ages. Study-wide results and caveats: Possibly, changes in expanded clonotypes were confounded because donor CMV status was unknown.

Caucasian, healthy and from Russia, the donors were aged between about 6 and 90. Each sample used at least 7 million PBMCs. The V gene is TRBV12-3 or TRBV12-4, the J gene TRBJ1-1; the D is unclear. The TCR comes from a man aged 18 to 30 in good health. The specimen sequenced was blood. CDR3 DNA: TGTGCCAGCAAACCGTCTCCGGTTAACACTGAAGCTTTCTTT. Amino acid sequence: CASKPSPVNTEAFF.